Listed here are 9 T cell receptor beta chains from one sample, sequenced in a study of Ad26.COV2.S vaccination and SARS-CoV-2 variants (dated by TCRdb to the early 2020s). The treatment or condition label corresponds to: 19 received Ad26.COV2.S at low or high dose, single or two shots; roughly five received placebo; per-sample allocation not given. Repertoires of vaccine and placebo recipients were sequenced from samples collected on day 63 after the first injection. The method was the immunoSEQ multiplex PCR assay. The table comes from immuneACCESS by way of TCRdb, which keeps in-frame sequences with V and J called. Part of the clones is missing from these tables; in studies checked, under half for an unresolved V gene and the rest for unknown reasons. The sample contains about 350,000 clones, around nine tenths of them found a single time. Around 4.5% of the sample rests with the top ten. Sequencing was performed on peripheral blood, taken in a trial of Ad26.COV2.S vaccine versus placebo. The receptors shown here come from a person between 18 and 59 years old who received the Ad26.COV2.S COVID-19 vaccine or a placebo.

The V and J genes are TRBV7-2 and TRBJ2-1; TRBD1 is a possible D gene (5 bases). Germline CDR1 SGHTA, CDR2 FQGNSA. This CDR3 has 15 amino acids. V was clipped by 1 base and J by 3 bases, with 10 bases between them. The CDR3 region has the DNA TGTGCCAGCAGCTTAGAGGGGCAGGACTACAATGAGCAGTTCTTC. It is translated as CASSLEGQDYNEQFF.

The chain links TRBV21-1 to TRBJ2-7; whether TRBD2, the table's D call, matches the DNA was not checked. TRBV21-1 is marked as a pseudogene. The CDR3 runs 16 residues. The CDR3 DNA follows: TGTGCCAGCAGCAGAAGAGCGGGGGGTCATACCTACGAGCAGTACTTC. Its translation: CASSRRAGGHTYEQYF.

The chain's CDR3 is CASSPTGQNTEAFF. CDR3 DNA sequence: TGCGCCAGCAGCCCGACAGGGCAGAACACTGAAGCTTTCTTT. The rearrangement joins TRBV5-1 to TRBJ1-1; TRBD1 aligns across 7 bases. The germline gives CDR1 SGHRS, CDR2 YFSETQ. This CDR3 region has 14 residues. The J segment lost 1 base and the V segment lost 4 bases, leaving 4 bases of the junction unmatched.

This rearrangement joins TRBV19 to TRBJ2-7; D is tentatively TRBD1 or TRBD2 (5 bases each). The CDR3 covers 14 residues. Trimming took off 8 bases at V and 0 bases at J, with 14 bases between the two ends. Germline values: CDR1 LNHDA, CDR2 SQIVND (reference sequence). The CDR3 spells CASGTDVHSYEQYF. CDR3 in DNA: TGTGCCAGTGGGACGGACGTACACTCCTACGAGCAGTACTTC.

This clone came up a few times. The chain's CDR3 is CASSRQGGEQYF. The CDR3 DNA sequence: TGTGCCAGCAGTCGGCAGGGTGGCGAGCAGTACTTC. The V gene is TRBV6-2 or TRBV6-3, the J gene TRBJ2-7, with a tentative D call TRBD1 (5 bases). Germline loops: CDR1 MNHEY, CDR2 SVGEGT. This CDR3 comprises 12 residues. Trimming stripped 5 bases from V and 6 bases from J, with 11 bases between.

The V and J genes are TRBV12-5 and TRBJ2-5; 12 bases match TRBD2. CDR3 length: 19 amino acids. V was clipped by 1 base and J by 2 bases; unmatched bases: 11. Germline CDR1 LGHNT, CDR2 FRNRAP. The DNA of the CDR3 is TGTGCTAGTGGTTTGGGTAGACTAGCGGGAGAGCTGAGACAAGAGACCCAGTACTTC. Translated: CASGLGRLAGELRQETQYF.

The genes are TRBV2 and TRBJ1-2, with 7 bases that match TRBD1. J lost 3 bases, V lost 5 bases, and 9 bases had no gene match. The V gene's germline CDR1 is SNHLY and CDR2 FYNNEI. The CDR3 length is 15 residues. CDR3 coding DNA: TGTGCCAGCAGTATCCAGGGGGTAGCGGACTATGGCTACACCTTC. Translating gives CASSIQGVADYGYTF. The full variable domain, rest sourced from reference TRBV2 and TRBJ1-2, is EPEVTQTPSHQVTQMGQEVILRCVPISNHLYFYWYRQILGQKVEFLVSFYNNEISEKSEIFDDQFSVERPDGSNFTLKIRSTKLEDSAMYFCASSIQGVADYGYTFGSGTRLTVV.

This sequence joins TRBV12-3 or TRBV12-4 and TRBJ1-2; no reliable D call. This CDR3 spans 13 amino acids. Trimming left V 8 bases short and J 0 bases short, with 10 bases between. In DNA form, the CDR3 reads TGTGCCAGCGATGGGGATACTAACTATGGCTACACCTTC. Its translation is CASDGDTNYGYTF.

V gene TRBV19 combines with J gene TRBJ1-5, with 12 bases fitting TRBD1. Germline CDR1 reads LNHDA; CDR2 reads SQIVND (reference sequence). V lost 7 bases and J lost 0; bases outside the gene matches: 7. There are 17 residues in the CDR3. CDR3 residues: CASIQGTGGNSNQPQHF. CDR3 coding DNA: TGTGCCAGTATCCAAGGGACAGGGGGCAATAGCAATCAGCCCCAGCATTTT.